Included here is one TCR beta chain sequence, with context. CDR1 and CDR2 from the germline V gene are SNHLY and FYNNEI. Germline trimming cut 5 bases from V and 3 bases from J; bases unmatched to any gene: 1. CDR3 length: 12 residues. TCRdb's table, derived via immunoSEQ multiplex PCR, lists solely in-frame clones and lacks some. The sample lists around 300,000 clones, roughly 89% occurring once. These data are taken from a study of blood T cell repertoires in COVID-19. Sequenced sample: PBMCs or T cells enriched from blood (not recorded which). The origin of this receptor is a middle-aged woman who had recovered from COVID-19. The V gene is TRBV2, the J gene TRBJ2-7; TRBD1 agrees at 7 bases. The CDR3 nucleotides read TGTGCCAGCAGTTACAGGGGCTACGAGCAGTACTTC. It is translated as CASSYRGYEQYF.